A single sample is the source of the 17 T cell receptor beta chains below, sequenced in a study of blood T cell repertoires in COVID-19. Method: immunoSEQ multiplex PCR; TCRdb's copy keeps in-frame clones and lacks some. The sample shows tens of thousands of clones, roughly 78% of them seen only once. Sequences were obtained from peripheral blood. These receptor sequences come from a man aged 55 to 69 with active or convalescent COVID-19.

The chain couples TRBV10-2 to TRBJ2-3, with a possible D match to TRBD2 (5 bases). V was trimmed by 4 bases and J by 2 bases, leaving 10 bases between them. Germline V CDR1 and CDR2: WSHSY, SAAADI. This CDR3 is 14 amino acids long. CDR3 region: CASSVRTVTDTQYF. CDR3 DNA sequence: TGCGCCAGCAGTGTAAGGACTGTCACAGATACGCAGTATTTT.

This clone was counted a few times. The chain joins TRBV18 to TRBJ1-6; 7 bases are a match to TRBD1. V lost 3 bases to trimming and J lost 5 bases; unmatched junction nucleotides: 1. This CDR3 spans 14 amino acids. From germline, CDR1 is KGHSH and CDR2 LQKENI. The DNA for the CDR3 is TGTGCCAGCTCACCGGACAGGCATAATTCACCCCTCCACTTT. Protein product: CASSPDRHNSPLHF.

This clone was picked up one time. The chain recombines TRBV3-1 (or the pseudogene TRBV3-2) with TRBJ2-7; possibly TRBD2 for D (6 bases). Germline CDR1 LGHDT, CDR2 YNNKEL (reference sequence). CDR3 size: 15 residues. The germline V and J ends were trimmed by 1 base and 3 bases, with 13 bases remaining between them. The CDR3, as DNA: TGTGCCAGCAGCCAAGGGGGCCGACTAGGCTACGAGCAGTACTTC. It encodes CASSQGGRLGYEQYF.

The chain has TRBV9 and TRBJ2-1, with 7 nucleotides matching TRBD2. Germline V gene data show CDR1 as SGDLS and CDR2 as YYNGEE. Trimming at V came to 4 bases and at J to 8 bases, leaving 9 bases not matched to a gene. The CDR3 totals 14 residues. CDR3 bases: TGTGCCAGCAGCCGGACCGGGGGGTGGGATGAGCAGTTCTTC. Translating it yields CASSRTGGWDEQFF.

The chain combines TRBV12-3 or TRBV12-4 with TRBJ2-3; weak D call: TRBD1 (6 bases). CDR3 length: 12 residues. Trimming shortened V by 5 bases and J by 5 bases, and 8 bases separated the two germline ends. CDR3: CASSQTGDTQYF. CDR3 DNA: TGTGCCAGCAGTCAGACAGGAGATACGCAGTATTTT.

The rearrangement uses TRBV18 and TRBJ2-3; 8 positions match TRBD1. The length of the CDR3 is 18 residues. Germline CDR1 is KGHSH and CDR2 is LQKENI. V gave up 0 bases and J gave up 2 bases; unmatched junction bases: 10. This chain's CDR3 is CASSPPSPRQGSTDTQYF. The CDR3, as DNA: TGTGCCAGCTCACCACCATCACCACGACAGGGGTCCACAGATACGCAGTATTTT.

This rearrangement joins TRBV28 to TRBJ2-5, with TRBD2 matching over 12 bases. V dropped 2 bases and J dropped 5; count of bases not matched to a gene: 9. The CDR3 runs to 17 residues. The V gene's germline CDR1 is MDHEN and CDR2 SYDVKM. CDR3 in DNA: TGTGCCAGCAGTTTAGTAGCCCCTAGCGGGGGGGGCGAGACCCAGTACTTC. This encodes CASSLVAPSGGGETQYF.

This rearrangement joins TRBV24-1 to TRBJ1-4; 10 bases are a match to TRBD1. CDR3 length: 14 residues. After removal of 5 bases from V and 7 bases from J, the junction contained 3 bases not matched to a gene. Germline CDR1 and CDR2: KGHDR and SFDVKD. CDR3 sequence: CATSARDRGEKLFF. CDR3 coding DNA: TGTGCCACCAGTGCTCGGGACAGGGGTGAAAAACTGTTTTTT.

CDR3 residues: CASSLDRGRNGYTF. The CDR3 region has the DNA TGTGCCAGCAGCCTTGACAGGGGGCGCAATGGCTACACCTTC. V is TRBV5-4 and J is TRBJ1-2, with 10 positions matching TRBD1. This CDR3 has 14 residues. CDR1 is SGHNT, CDR2 YYREEE, per germline (reference sequence). J was trimmed by 6 bases and V by 4 bases; bases with no gene match: 6. The variable domain in full, with the rest retrieved from reference TRBV5-4 and TRBJ1-2, is ETGVTQSPTHLIKTRGQQVTLRCSSQSGHNTVSWYQQALGQGPQFIFQYYREEENGRGNFPPRFSGLQFPNYSSELNVNALELDDSALYLCASSLDRGRNGYTFGSGTRLTVV.

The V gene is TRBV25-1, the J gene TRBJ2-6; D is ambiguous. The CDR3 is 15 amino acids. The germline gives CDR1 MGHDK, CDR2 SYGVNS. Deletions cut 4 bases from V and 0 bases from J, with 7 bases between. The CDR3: CASSGALSGANVLTF. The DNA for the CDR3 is TGTGCCAGCAGTGGAGCTCTCTCTGGGGCCAACGTCCTGACTTTC.

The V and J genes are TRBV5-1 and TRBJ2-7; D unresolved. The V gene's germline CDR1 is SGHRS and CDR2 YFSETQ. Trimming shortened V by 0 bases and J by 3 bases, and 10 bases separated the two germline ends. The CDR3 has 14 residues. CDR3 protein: CASSLAAGFYEQYF. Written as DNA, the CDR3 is TGCGCCAGCAGCTTGGCGGCAGGATTCTACGAGCAGTACTTC.

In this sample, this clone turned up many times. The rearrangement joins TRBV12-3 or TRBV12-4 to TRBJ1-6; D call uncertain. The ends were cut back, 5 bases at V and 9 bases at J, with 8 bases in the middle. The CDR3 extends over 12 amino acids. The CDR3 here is CASSRTSSPLHF. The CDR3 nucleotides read TGTGCCAGCAGTCGTACAAGTTCACCCCTCCACTTT.

The CDR3 loop is CASSLQGTYGYTF. DNA of the CDR3: TGTGCCAGCAGCTTACAGGGTACCTATGGCTACACCTTC. V is TRBV5-6 and J is TRBJ1-2; TRBD1 might be the D (6 bases). There are 13 residues in the CDR3. In germline, CDR1 is SGHDT, CDR2 YYEEEE. Deletions cut 2 bases from V and 4 bases from J, with 9 bases between.

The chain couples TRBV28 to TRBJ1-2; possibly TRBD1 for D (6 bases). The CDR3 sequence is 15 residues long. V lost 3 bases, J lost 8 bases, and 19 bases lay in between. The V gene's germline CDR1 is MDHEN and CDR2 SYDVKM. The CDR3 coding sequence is TGTGCCAGCAGTTTGCCGGGGGGGGCGCAAGGCGGCTACACCTTC. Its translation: CASSLPGGAQGGYTF.

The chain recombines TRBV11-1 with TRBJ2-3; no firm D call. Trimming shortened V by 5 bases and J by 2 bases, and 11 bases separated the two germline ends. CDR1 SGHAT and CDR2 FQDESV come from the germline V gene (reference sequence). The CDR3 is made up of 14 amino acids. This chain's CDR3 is CASSEQRHTDTQYF. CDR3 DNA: TGTGCCAGCAGCGAGCAGAGACACACAGATACGCAGTATTTT.

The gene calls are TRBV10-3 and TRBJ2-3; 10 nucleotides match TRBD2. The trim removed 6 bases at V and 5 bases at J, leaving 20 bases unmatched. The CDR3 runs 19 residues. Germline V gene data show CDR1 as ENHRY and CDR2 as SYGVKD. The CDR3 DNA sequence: TGTGCCATCAGCCCCAGTATAGGGGCTAGCGGGGGCCGGGGAGATACGCAGTATTTT. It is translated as CAISPSIGASGGRGDTQYF.

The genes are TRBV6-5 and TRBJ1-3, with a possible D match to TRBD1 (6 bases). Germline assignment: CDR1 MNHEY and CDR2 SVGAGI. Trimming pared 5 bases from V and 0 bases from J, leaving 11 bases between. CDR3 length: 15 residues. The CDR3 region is CASSPTGNSGNTIYF. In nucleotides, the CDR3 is TGTGCCAGCAGTCCTACAGGGAACTCTGGAAACACCATATATTTT.